This TCR beta chain was profiled in a study of early T cells in non-severe SARS-CoV-2 infection. There are many counts of this clonotype. The J segment lost 3 bases and the V segment lost 5 bases, leaving 9 bases of the junction unmatched. The CDR3 is 14 residues long. CDR1 is DFQATT and CDR2 is SNEGSKA in the germline V gene (reference sequence). Attachment of unique molecular identifiers to individual cDNA molecules was performed. TCRdb reprocessed the 5' RACE reads with MiXCR, giving one entry per CDR3 protein. This table has some 25,000 distinct CDR3 sequences, 4.5% to 6% appearing once. The chain employs TRBV20-1 and TRBJ2-7, with 8 bases fitting TRBD2. Sequenced input: whole blood. The clonotype originates from an adult who was a healthcare worker with PCR-confirmed SARS-CoV-2 infection or an uninfected control (not recorded which). The CDR3 DNA follows: TGCAGTGCTCGGCTAGCGGGCTTGTTCTACGAGCAGTACTTC. Encoded protein: CSARLAGLFYEQYF.